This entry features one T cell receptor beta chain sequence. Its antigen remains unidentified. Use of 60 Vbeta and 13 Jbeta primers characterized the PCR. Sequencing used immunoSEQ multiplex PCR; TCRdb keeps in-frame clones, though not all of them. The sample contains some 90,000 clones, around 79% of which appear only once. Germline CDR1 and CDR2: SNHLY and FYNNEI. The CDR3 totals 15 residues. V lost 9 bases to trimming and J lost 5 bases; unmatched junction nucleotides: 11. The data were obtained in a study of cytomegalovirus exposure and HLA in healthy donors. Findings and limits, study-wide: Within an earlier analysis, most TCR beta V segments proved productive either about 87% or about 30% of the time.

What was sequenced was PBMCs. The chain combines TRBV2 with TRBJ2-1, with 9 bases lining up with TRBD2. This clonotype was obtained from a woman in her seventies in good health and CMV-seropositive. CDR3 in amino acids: CARNDEAGGNNEQFF. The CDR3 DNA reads TGTGCCAGGAACGATGAGGCGGGGGGGAACAATGAGCAGTTCTTC. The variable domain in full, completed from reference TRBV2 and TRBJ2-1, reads EPEVTQTPSHQVTQMGQEVILRCVPISNHLYFYWYRQILGQKVEFLVSFYNNEISEKSEIFDDQFSVERPDGSNFTLKIRSTKLEDSAMYFCARNDEAGGNNEQFFGPGTRLTVL.